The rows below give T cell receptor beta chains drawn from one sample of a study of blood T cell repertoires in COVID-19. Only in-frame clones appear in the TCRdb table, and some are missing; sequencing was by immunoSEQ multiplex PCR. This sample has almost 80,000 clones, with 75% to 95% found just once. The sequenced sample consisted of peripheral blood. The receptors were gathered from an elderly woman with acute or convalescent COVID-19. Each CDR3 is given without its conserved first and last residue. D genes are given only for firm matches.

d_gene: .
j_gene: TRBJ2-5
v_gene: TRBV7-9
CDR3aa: ASSSRLYQETQY

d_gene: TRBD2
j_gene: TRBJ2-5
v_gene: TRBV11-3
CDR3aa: ASSLGASGGQETQY

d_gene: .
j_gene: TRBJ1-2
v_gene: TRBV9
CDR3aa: ASSLAGDLNYGYT

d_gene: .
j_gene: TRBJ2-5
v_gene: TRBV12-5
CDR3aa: ASGLEPAQY

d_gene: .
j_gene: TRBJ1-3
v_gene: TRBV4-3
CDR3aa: ASSQESGRVSSGGNTIY

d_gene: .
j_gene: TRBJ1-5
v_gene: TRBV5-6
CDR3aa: ASSLGPDSYQPQH

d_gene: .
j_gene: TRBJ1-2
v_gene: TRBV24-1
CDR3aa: ATSDAGDNYGYT

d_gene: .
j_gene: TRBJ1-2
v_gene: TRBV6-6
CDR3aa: ASSYSQGSYGYT

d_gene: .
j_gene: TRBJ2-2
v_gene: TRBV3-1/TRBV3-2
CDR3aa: ASSHDNQGVALF

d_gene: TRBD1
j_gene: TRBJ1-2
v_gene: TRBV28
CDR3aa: ASSFGTGLGYT

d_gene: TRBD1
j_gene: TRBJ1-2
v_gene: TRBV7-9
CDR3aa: ASRLPGQGYT

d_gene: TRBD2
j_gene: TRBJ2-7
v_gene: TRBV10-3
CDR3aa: AISSGTSGYEQY

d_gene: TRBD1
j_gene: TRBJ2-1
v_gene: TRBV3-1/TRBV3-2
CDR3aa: ASSETGGAYNEQF

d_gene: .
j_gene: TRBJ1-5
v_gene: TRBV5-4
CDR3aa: ASSLGLGGNQPQH

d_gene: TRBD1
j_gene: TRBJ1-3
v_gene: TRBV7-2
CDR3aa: ASSLVGTGGNTIY

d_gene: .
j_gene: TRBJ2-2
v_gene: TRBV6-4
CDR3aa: ASSRGTDTGELF

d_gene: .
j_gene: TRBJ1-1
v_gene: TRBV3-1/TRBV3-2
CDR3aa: ASSGGTPNTEAF

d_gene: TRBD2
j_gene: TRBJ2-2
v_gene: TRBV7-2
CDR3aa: ASSRGTSGFTGELF

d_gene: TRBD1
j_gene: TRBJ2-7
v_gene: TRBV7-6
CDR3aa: ASSLESWDRAVEQY

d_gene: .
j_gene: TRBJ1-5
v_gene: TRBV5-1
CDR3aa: ASSWGVRGNQPQH

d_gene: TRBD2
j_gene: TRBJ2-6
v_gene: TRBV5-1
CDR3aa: ASSSGGFSGANVLT

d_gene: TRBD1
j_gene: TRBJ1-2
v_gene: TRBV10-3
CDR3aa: ASGTGGDYGYT

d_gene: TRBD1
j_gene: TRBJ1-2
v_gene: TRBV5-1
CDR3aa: ASSIGQGDGYT

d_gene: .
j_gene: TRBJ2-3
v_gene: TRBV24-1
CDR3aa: ATSDGDITSTDTQY